This TCR beta chain is from a study of OX40 agonist ivuxolimab in advanced cancers. A remark on this clone: In this CDR3 the conserved last residue, phenylalanine or tryptophan, is missing, so a read error is likely. No DNA is shown, since the ends of the CDR3 on it are uncertain; the CDR3 is the one TCRdb lists.

Method: immunoSEQ multiplex PCR; TCRdb's copy keeps in-frame clones and lacks some. This table holds approximately 74,000 clones, roughly 84% found once. The germline CDR1 and CDR2 sequences are MNHNY and SVGAGI (reference sequence). The CDR3 length is 10 residues, termini included. This clonotype was sampled from an adult with an advanced solid tumor such as melanoma, head and neck, liver or kidney cancer. Here the sequenced sample was CD4+ or CD8+ T cells sorted from blood, taken in a trial of the OX40 agonist ivuxolimab. The V call is TRBV6-6, the J call TRBJ1-5; the table gives TRBD1 as D, unverified against the DNA. CDR3 in amino acids: CASSYRTGEG.